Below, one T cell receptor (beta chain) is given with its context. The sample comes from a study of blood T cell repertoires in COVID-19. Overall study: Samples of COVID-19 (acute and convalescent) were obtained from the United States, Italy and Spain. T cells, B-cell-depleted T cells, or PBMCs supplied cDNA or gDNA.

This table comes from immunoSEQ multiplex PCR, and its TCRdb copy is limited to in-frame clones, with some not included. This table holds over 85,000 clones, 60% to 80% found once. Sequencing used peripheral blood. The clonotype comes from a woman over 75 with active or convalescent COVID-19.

The CDR3 nucleotides read TGCAGCGTTGTACCGGACAGGATCTCTGGAAACACCATATATTTT. Translating gives CSVVPDRISGNTIYF. The chain combines TRBV29-1 with TRBJ1-3; 7 bases map to TRBD1. The CDR3 covers 15 residues. Germline CDR1 is SQVTM and CDR2 is ANQGSEA. Germline trimming cut 4 bases from V and 0 bases from J; bases unmatched to any gene: 6.